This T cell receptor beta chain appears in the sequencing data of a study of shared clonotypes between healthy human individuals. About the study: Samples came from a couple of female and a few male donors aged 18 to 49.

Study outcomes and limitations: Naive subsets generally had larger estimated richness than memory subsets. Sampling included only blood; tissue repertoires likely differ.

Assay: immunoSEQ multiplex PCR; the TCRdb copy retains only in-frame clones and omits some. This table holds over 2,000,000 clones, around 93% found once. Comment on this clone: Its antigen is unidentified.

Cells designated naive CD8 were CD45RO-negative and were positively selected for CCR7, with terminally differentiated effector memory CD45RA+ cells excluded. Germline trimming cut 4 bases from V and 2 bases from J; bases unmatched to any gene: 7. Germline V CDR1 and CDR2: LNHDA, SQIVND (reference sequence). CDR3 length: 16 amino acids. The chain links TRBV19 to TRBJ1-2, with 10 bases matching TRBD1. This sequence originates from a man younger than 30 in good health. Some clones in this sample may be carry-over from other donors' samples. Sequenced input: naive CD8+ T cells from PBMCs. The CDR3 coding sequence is TGTGCCAGTAGTAAAGCCCGGACAGGGGGGAACTATGGCTACACCTTC. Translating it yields CASSKARTGGNYGYTF.